This T cell receptor beta chain was found in a study of T cell responses to AZD1222 COVID-19 vaccine. Study outcomes and limitations: Reports indicate that nearly half of spike-specific TCRs are directed at unmutated variant regions.

The method was immunoSEQ multiplex PCR; TCRdb's version includes in-frame clones alone and lacks a portion of them. Altogether approximately 150,000 clones are present, nearly 95% being singletons, with the ten largest covering under 2.5%. About this clone: Its specificity is not known.

The origin of this receptor is an adult in good health. Sequences were derived from peripheral blood, sampled on day 0 of AZD1222 vaccination.

CDR3 in DNA: TGTGCCAGCAGCCACCGGGGTCCCAATCAGCCCCAGCATTTT. It encodes CASSHRGPNQPQHF. The chain recombines TRBV7-2 with TRBJ1-5; D gene ambiguous. The V gene lost 5 bases and the J gene lost 3 bases, with 11 bases spanning the gap. The CDR3 has 14 residues. Germline V gene sequence: CDR1 SGHTA, CDR2 FQGNSA.